These 25 T cell receptor beta chains share one sample of origin, sequenced in a study of shared clonotypes between healthy human individuals. Only in-frame clones appear in the TCRdb table, and some are missing; sequencing was by immunoSEQ multiplex PCR. The data show fewer than 650,000 clones, about 79% seen once. The specimen sequenced was PBMCs. These receptors came from a woman between 35 and 50 years old in good health. Some clones in this sample may be carry-over from other donors' samples.

V usage is TRBV9 and J usage is TRBJ1-2, with D unresolved. This CDR3 contains 13 residues. Trimming took off 0 bases at V and 4 bases at J, with 7 bases between the two ends. Per germline, CDR1 SGDLS and CDR2 YYNGEE. CDR3 in DNA: TGTGCCAGCAGCGTAGGGGGTTCCTATGGCTACACCTTC. Protein sequence: CASSVGGSYGYTF.

The genes are TRBV7-2 and TRBJ1-2; TRBD1 agrees at 7 bases. Germline lookup yields CDR1 SGHTA and CDR2 FQGNSA. Losses at the gene ends were 1 base for V and 6 bases for J; bases not matched to a gene: 8. The CDR3 contains 15 residues. The CDR3 here is CASSLGGNRGDGYTF. The CDR3 DNA sequence: TGTGCCAGCAGCTTAGGGGGAAACAGGGGAGATGGCTACACCTTC.

V usage is TRBV5-4 and J usage is TRBJ2-5, with D possibly being TRBD2 (7 bases). The V gene's germline CDR1 is SGHNT and CDR2 YYREEE (reference sequence). V was cut by 4 bases and J by 2 bases, with 15 bases left in between. The CDR3 covers 15 residues. CDR3 sequence: CASSPGGARQETQYF. The CDR3, as DNA: TGTGCCAGCAGCCCTGGGGGGGCGCGACAAGAGACCCAGTACTTC.

The chain couples TRBV2 to TRBJ2-1; D uncertain. Germline assignment: CDR1 SNHLY and CDR2 FYNNEI. The V gene lost 6 bases and the J gene lost 5 bases, with 11 bases spanning the gap. The length of the CDR3 is 13 residues. The CDR3 protein is CASRWSTHNEQFF. The CDR3 DNA reads as TGTGCCAGCAGGTGGAGCACCCACAATGAGCAGTTCTTC.

The V and J genes are TRBV15 and TRBJ2-7; no clear D gene. Germline V gene lookup returns CDR1 LNHNV and CDR2 YYDKDF (reference sequence). CDR3 length: 14 residues. Trimming removed 0 bases at V and 3 bases at J, with 9 bases between. The chain's CDR3 is CATSRDLNDYEQYF. The CDR3 DNA follows: TGTGCCACCAGCAGAGATCTGAACGACTACGAGCAGTACTTC. Based on the CDR3 plus reference TRBV15 and TRBJ2-7, the full variable domain is DAMVIQNPRYQVTQFGKPVTLSCSQTLNHNVMYWYQQKSSQAPKLLFHYYDKDFNNEADTPDNFQSRRPNTSFCFLDIRSPGLGDTAMYLCATSRDLNDYEQYFGPGTRLTVT.

The chain has TRBV28 and TRBJ1-5; D is possibly TRBD1 (6 bases). CDR3 length: 14 amino acids. Trimming took off 4 bases at V and 2 bases at J, with 9 bases between the two ends. Germline loops: CDR1 MDHEN, CDR2 SYDVKM. This CDR3 reads CASSYGGRNQPQHF. The CDR3 DNA sequence: TGTGCCAGCAGTTACGGGGGGCGCAATCAGCCCCAGCATTTT.

The chain combines TRBV5-1 with TRBJ2-1; D is unresolved. Germline-derived CDR1 and CDR2 are SGHRS and YFSETQ. The germline V and J ends were trimmed by 5 bases and 4 bases, with 10 bases remaining between them. This CDR3 comprises 13 residues. The CDR3 reads CASRPLGYNEQFF. The CDR3 bases are TGCGCCAGCAGACCTCTAGGGTACAATGAGCAGTTCTTC.

This clone was found a few times. At the DNA level, this CDR3 is encoded by other sequences in the same sample as well. The chain uses TRBV28 and TRBJ2-2; the match to TRBD2 covers 10 bases. This CDR3 is 16 amino acids long. Germline V lookup: CDR1 MDHEN, CDR2 SYDVKM. The junction had 7 bases not matched to a gene; V was cut back by 5 bases and J by 4 bases. CDR3 region: CASSITAGGPTGELFF. CDR3 in DNA: TGTGCCAGCAGTATCACAGCGGGAGGGCCCACCGGGGAGCTGTTTTTT.

In this sample, this clone turned up a few times. The chain has TRBV11-2 and TRBJ2-1; 8 bases agree with TRBD2. The CDR3 length is 15 residues. Unmatched junction bases numbered 5, after V lost 0 bases and J lost 7 bases. Germline values: CDR1 SGHAT, CDR2 FQNNGV. This CDR3 reads CASSLEIAGLNEQFF. The CDR3 bases are TGTGCCAGCAGCTTAGAAATAGCGGGATTGAATGAGCAGTTCTTC.

The chain employs TRBV2 and TRBJ1-3, with D possibly being TRBD1 (5 bases). Per the germline V gene, CDR1 is SNHLY and CDR2 is FYNNEI. The CDR3 has 15 residues. Between the trimmed V and J ends, which lost 7 bases and 2 bases, there was a span of 15 bases. The CDR3 DNA reads as TGTGCCAGCACCCCGGGGGGACTGGCTGGAAACACCATATATTTT. Its protein product is CASTPGGLAGNTIYF.

This clone was counted only a few times. V is TRBV27 and J is TRBJ2-7; maybe TRBD2 (7 bases). The V gene lost 5 bases and the J gene lost 0 bases, with 14 bases spanning the gap. Per the germline V gene, CDR1 is MNHEY and CDR2 is SMNVEV (reference sequence). The CDR3 extends over 15 amino acids. The CDR3 DNA sequence: TGTGCCAGCAGTCTCAGGGGCGGGAGCTCCTACGAGCAGTACTTC. It yields the protein CASSLRGGSSYEQYF.

The CDR3 is CASSRTSGPQETQYF. The CDR3, as DNA: TGTGCCAGCAGTCGGACTAGCGGACCTCAAGAGACCCAGTACTTC. This chain uses TRBV7-2 with TRBJ2-5; 10 bases agree with TRBD2. Germline CDR1 reads SGHTA; CDR2 reads FQGNSA. The CDR3 extends over 15 amino acids. The V and J ends lost 6 bases and 2 bases, in that order; junction bases with no gene match: 6. Drawing the rest from reference TRBV7-2 and TRBJ2-5, the complete variable domain is GAGVSQSPSNKVTEKGKDVELRCDPISGHTALYWYRQSLGQGLEFLIYFQGNSAPDKSGLPSDRFSAERTGGSVSTLTIQRTQQEDSAVYLCASSRTSGPQETQYFGPGTRLLVL.

For this clone: This is likely an artifact of a read error, given a far larger clone one base away. The chain combines TRBV2 with TRBJ1-5; no firm D call. CDR1 and CDR2 from the germline V gene are SNHLY and FYNNEI. There are 15 residues in the CDR3. Trimming removed 1 base at V and 0 bases at J, with 7 bases between. The CDR3 nucleotides read TGTGCCAGCAGTGAAGGGGGATCTAGCAATCAGCCCCAGCATTTT. Translation: CASSEGGSSNQPQHF.

CDR3: CASSYAGAGGGYTF. CDR3 nucleotides: TGTGCCAGCAGCTATGCGGGGGCGGGCGGCGGCTACACCTTC. The chain links TRBV7-2 to TRBJ1-2, with D possibly being TRBD1 (6 bases). Germline-derived CDR1 and CDR2 are SGHTA and FQGNSA. The ends were cut back, 4 bases at V and 8 bases at J, with 17 bases in the middle. The CDR3 extends over 14 amino acids. Full variable domain (rest looked up from reference TRBV7-2 and TRBJ1-2): GAGVSQSPSNKVTEKGKDVELRCDPISGHTALYWYRQSLGQGLEFLIYFQGNSAPDKSGLPSDRFSAERTGGSVSTLTIQRTQQEDSAVYLCASSYAGAGGGYTFGSGTRLTVV.

In this sample, this clone turned up a few times. The genes are TRBV7-7 and TRBJ2-1; 9 positions match TRBD2. After removal of 1 base from V and 2 bases from J, the junction contained 0 bases not matched to a gene. The CDR3 extends over 15 amino acids. Germline assignment: CDR1 SSHAT and CDR2 FNYEAQ (reference sequence). The DNA for the CDR3 is TGTGCCAGCAGCTTAGGGACTAGCGCCTACAATGAGCAGTTCTTC. This sequence encodes CASSLGTSAYNEQFF.

Regarding this clone: Other DNA sequences in this specimen translate into the identical CDR3. The V call is TRBV9, the J call TRBJ1-5, with 9 bases identical to TRBD1. The ends lost 0 bases at V and 2 bases at J; junction bases unmatched: 0. Per germline, CDR1 SGDLS and CDR2 YYNGEE. The CDR3 runs 15 residues. The CDR3 here is CASSVGTGGNQPQHF. In nucleotides, the CDR3 is TGTGCCAGCAGCGTAGGGACAGGGGGCAATCAGCCCCAGCATTTT.

This clone came up once. The chain carries TRBV2 and TRBJ1-5, with no clear D. Germline CDR1 is SNHLY and CDR2 is FYNNEI. The CDR3 length is 14 residues. Trimming left V 6 bases short and J 5 bases short, with 14 bases between. CDR3 nucleotide sequence: TGTGCCAGCAGAGCGGGCCAACAAGATCAGCCCCAGCATTTT. Translation: CASRAGQQDQPQHF.

The chain recombines TRBV4-2 with TRBJ1-4, with D possibly being TRBD1 (5 bases). V lost 0 bases to trimming and J lost 11 bases, with 16 bases between them. Per germline, CDR1 LGHNA and CDR2 YNFKEQ. This CDR3 contains 15 residues. The CDR3 DNA sequence: TGTGCCAGCAGCCAAGAATACTATAGGGGAGTTAAACTGTTTTTT. Amino acid sequence: CASSQEYYRGVKLFF.

The chain recombines TRBV7-9 with TRBJ2-7; no clear D. The CDR3 has 16 residues. Germline CDR1 is SEHNR and CDR2 is FQNEAQ (reference sequence). V was cut by 5 bases and J by 2 bases, with 19 bases left in between. This chain's CDR3 is CASSPVALSTAYEQYF. The CDR3 DNA sequence: TGTGCCAGCAGCCCAGTGGCTCTCTCTACAGCCTACGAGCAGTACTTC. The full variable domain, rest sourced from reference TRBV7-9 and TRBJ2-7, is DTGVSQNPRHKITKRGQNVTFRCDPISEHNRLYWYRQTLGQGPEFLTYFQNEAQLEKSRLLSDRFSAERPKGSFSTLEIQRTEQGDSAMYLCASSPVALSTAYEQYFGPGTRLTVT.

In its sample, this clone was seen a few times. The gene calls are TRBV28 and TRBJ2-7, with D possibly TRBD1 on 5 matching bases. With 4 bases removed from V and 8 bases from J, the gap between germline ends came to 12 bases. There are 12 residues in the CDR3. Per the germline V gene, CDR1 is MDHEN and CDR2 is SYDVKM. CDR3 bases: TGTGCCAGCAGTTCTCAGGGATTCCAGCAGTACTTC. It encodes CASSSQGFQQYF.

This clone was seen a handful of times. V usage is TRBV27 and J usage is TRBJ1-1, with D perhaps matching TRBD1 (5 bases). The germline V gene has CDR1 MNHEY and CDR2 SMNVEV (reference sequence). The CDR3 is made up of 14 amino acids. V lost 2 bases, J lost 6 bases, and 13 bases lay in between. CDR3 residues: CASSLRGQGSEAFF. The CDR3 bases are TGTGCCAGCAGTTTACGGGGCCAGGGCTCTGAAGCTTTCTTT.

The chain carries TRBV7-9 and TRBJ2-2, with 10 positions matching TRBD2. Germline-derived CDR1 and CDR2 are SEHNR and FQNEAQ (reference sequence). CDR3 length: 17 residues. Unmatched junction bases numbered 11, after V lost 5 bases and J lost 5 bases. CDR3 sequence: CASSPRQAGGLTGELFF. As DNA, the CDR3 is TGTGCCAGCAGCCCCAGACAAGCGGGAGGGCTGACCGGGGAGCTGTTTTTT.

There are many counts of this clone. The chain uses TRBV5-4 and TRBJ2-7; 8 bases agree with TRBD1. V lost 2 bases, J lost 1 base, and 17 bases stayed unmatched. CDR3 length equals 19 residues. CDR1 SGHNT and CDR2 YYREEE come from the germline V gene (reference sequence). The CDR3: CASSLAVRTGGLGSYEQYF. DNA for the CDR3: TGTGCCAGCAGCTTAGCGGTGAGAACAGGGGGACTGGGGTCCTACGAGCAGTACTTC.

The V gene is TRBV27, the J gene TRBJ2-3; 9 bases are shared with TRBD2. Germline lookup yields CDR1 MNHEY and CDR2 SMNVEV (reference sequence). Trimming took 2 bases from V and 5 from J; bases not matched to a gene: 8. The CDR3 is 16 amino acids. CDR3 sequence (DNA): TGTGCCAGCAGTTTAAATCGCGGGAGGGCCAGAGATACGCAGTATTTT. Residues: CASSLNRGRARDTQYF.

Here the CDR3 DNA reads TGTGCCAGCAGCGTAACAGGAATACAAGAGACCCAGTACTTC. Translating it yields CASSVTGIQETQYF. The V call is TRBV5-4, the J call TRBJ2-5, with a weak D call TRBD1 (5 bases). This CDR3 has 14 residues. Per the germline V gene, CDR1 is SGHNT and CDR2 is YYREEE (reference sequence). The V end was cut by 4 bases, the J end by 2 bases, with 12 bases between.